The 14 T cell receptor beta chains below come from one sample, sequenced in a study of cytotoxic CD8 clonotypes in ibrutinib-treated CLL. Only in-frame clones appear in the TCRdb table, and some are missing; sequencing was by immunoSEQ multiplex PCR. The data show roughly 40,000 clones, over 60% seen once. This specimen was PBMCs, taken after 12 months of ibrutinib treatment. All receptors derive from a human donor with chronic lymphocytic leukemia.

J is TRBJ2-7 and V is TRBV6-4; possible D gene TRBD2, 5 bases. This CDR3 is 15 amino acids long. Germline loops: CDR1 MRHNA, CDR2 SNTAGT. V lost 6 bases, J lost 2 bases, and 17 bases lay in between. The CDR3 bases are TGTGCCAGCAGCCGATTCCGGGGTCGCCCCTACGAGCAGTACTTC. It yields the protein CASSRFRGRPYEQYF.

CDR3 sequence (DNA): TGTGCCAGCAGCTTAGGGACAGGGTCCACCTACGAGCAGTACTTC. This translates into CASSLGTGSTYEQYF. The J gene is TRBJ2-7, the V gene TRBV7-8; 8 bases agree with TRBD1. With V trimmed by 1 base and J by 2 bases, 4 bases remained unmatched. Germline V gene data show CDR1 as SGHVS and CDR2 as FQNEAQ. This CDR3 has 15 residues.

This chain connects TRBV6-4 to TRBJ2-7; unclear D gene. Germline V lookup: CDR1 MRHNA, CDR2 SNTAGT. This CDR3 is 14 amino acids long. Trimming left V 2 bases short and J 2 bases short, with 10 bases between. The CDR3 region is CASSDPQETYEQYF. The CDR3 nucleotides are TGTGCCAGCAGTGACCCCCAGGAGACCTACGAGCAGTACTTC.

The rearrangement joins TRBV28 to TRBJ2-3; unclear D gene. This CDR3 is 13 amino acids long. CDR1 is MDHEN and CDR2 is SYDVKM in the germline V gene. Trimming pared 4 bases from V and 0 bases from J, leaving 5 bases between. CDR3 nucleotides: TGTGCCAGCAGTTGGAGAAGCACAGATACGCAGTATTTT. Its protein product is CASSWRSTDTQYF.

The rearrangement links TRBV5-1 to TRBJ2-1; 12 bases are shared with TRBD2. The J segment lost 7 bases and the V segment lost 4 bases, leaving 6 bases of the junction unmatched. The CDR3 length is 15 residues. The germline CDR1 and CDR2 sequences are SGHRS and YFSETQ. The CDR3 protein is CASSILAGGQNEQFF. CDR3 nucleotide sequence: TGCGCCAGCAGCATCCTAGCGGGAGGGCAGAATGAGCAGTTCTTC.

The chain has TRBV11-2 and TRBJ1-5; the D is unclear. The length of the CDR3 is 13 residues. Germline CDR1 is SGHAT and CDR2 is FQNNGV. V lost 1 base, J lost 6 bases, and 7 bases lay in between. The CDR3 coding sequence is TGTGCCAGCAGCTTAGGGGCAGTTCAGCCCCAGCATTTT. Amino acid sequence: CASSLGAVQPQHF.

This chain's CDR3 is CASSLRTSGHYEQYF. In nucleotides, the CDR3 is TGCGCCAGCAGCTTGCGGACTAGCGGACACTACGAGCAGTACTTC. The V call is TRBV5-1, the J call TRBJ2-7; 10 nucleotides match TRBD2. CDR1 and CDR2 (germline): SGHRS, YFSETQ. The CDR3 spans 15 residues. With V trimmed by 1 base and J by 3 bases, 4 bases remained unmatched.

The rearrangement joins TRBV21-1 to TRBJ2-7; the table calls TRBD2, which could not be checked here. TRBV21-1 is deemed a pseudogene. This CDR3 has 14 amino acids. CDR3 nucleotide sequence: TGTGCCAGCAGCCCGAGACTCCCTCTATACGAGCAGTACTTC. Translating it yields CASSPRLPLYEQYF.

This clone was counted between two and nine times. J is TRBJ1-1 and V is TRBV5-1; no clear D gene. V was clipped by 0 bases and J by 6 bases, with 15 bases between them. This CDR3 spans 15 amino acids. In germline, CDR1 is SGHRS, CDR2 YFSETQ. CDR3 sequence reads: CASSLAVGLISEAFF. CDR3 coding DNA: TGCGCCAGCAGCTTGGCGGTGGGGTTGATATCTGAAGCTTTCTTT.

The chain combines TRBV6-5 with TRBJ2-1; TRBD2 matches 10 bases. This CDR3 contains 15 residues. With V trimmed by 5 bases and J by 6 bases, 7 bases remained unmatched. Looked up from germline, CDR1 is MNHEY and CDR2 is SVGAGI. The CDR3, as DNA: TGTGCCAGCAGTGTACTAGCGGGATTCGGCAATGAGCAGTTCTTC. The encoded protein is CASSVLAGFGNEQFF.

The V gene is TRBV27, the J gene TRBJ1-2; possible D gene TRBD1, 5 bases. CDR1 is MNHEY and CDR2 is SMNVEV in the germline V gene (reference sequence). V lost 3 bases to trimming and J lost 2 bases, with 10 bases between them. The CDR3 sequence is 14 residues long. The CDR3 sequence is CASSLSGANYGYTF. In DNA, the CDR3 is TGTGCCAGCAGTTTGAGTGGGGCCAACTATGGCTACACCTTC.

This rearrangement joins TRBV27 to TRBJ1-5; 7 bases align to TRBD1. This CDR3 spans 16 amino acids. V lost 3 bases to trimming and J lost 5 bases; unmatched junction nucleotides: 10. CDR1 and CDR2 (germline): MNHEY, SMNVEV (reference sequence). The DNA for the CDR3 is TGTGCCAGCAGTTTTGTCTCGCCAGGGGGGGATCAGCCCCAGCATTTT. Translated: CASSFVSPGGDQPQHF.

CDR3 amino acids: CASSPFAREPSGEQFF. In DNA, the CDR3 is TGTGCCAGCAGCCCCTTCGCTCGAGAACCCTCCGGGGAGCAGTTCTTC. The rearrangement uses TRBV5-6 and TRBJ2-1, with D uncertain. Germline V gene lookup returns CDR1 SGHDT and CDR2 YYEEEE. Deletions cut 4 bases from V and 10 bases from J, with 24 bases between. CDR3 length equals 16 residues.

This clone has a handful of counts. This chain links TRBV14 with TRBJ1-5; D is uncertain. The V end was cut by 4 bases, the J end by 8 bases, with 12 bases between. CDR1 is SGHDN and CDR2 is FVKESK in the germline V gene. CDR3 length: 13 residues. CDR3 DNA: TGTGCCAGCAGCCCAGGCCCCGGAGAGCCCCAGCATTTT. Its protein is CASSPGPGEPQHF.